This T cell receptor (beta chain) was obtained from a study of T cell responses to AZD1222 COVID-19 vaccine. Points from the study as a whole: In all cases, repertoires were sampled only after the peak T cell response.

A word on this clone: What it binds is not known.

Losses at the gene ends were 3 bases for V and 6 bases for J; bases not matched to a gene: 4. CDR1 and CDR2 from the germline V gene are LGHDT and YNNKEL (reference sequence). CDR3 length: 14 amino acids. Only in-frame clones appear in the TCRdb table, and some are missing; sequencing was by immunoSEQ multiplex PCR. The table has fewer than 200,000 clones, around nine tenths seen once. The chain links TRBV3-1 (or the pseudogene TRBV3-2) to TRBJ2-1, with 8 bases lining up with TRBD1. This TCR was sampled from an adult in good health. The specimen comprised peripheral blood, sampled on day 0 of AZD1222 vaccination. The CDR3, as DNA: TGTGCCAGCAGCCATCTGACAGGGGTCAATGAGCAGTTCTTC. Translated: CASSHLTGVNEQFF.